The 21 T cell receptor beta chains given below trace back to one sample, sequenced in a study of cytomegalovirus exposure and HLA in healthy donors. Primers: 60 Vbeta forward and 13 Jbeta reverse. Libraries were prepared by immunoSEQ multiplex PCR; TCRdb keeps only in-frame clonotypes and omits some of them. This table holds 110,000 to 150,000 clones, 65% to 85% found once. The specimen sequenced was PBMCs. These TCRs come from a male donor in good health and CMV-seronegative.

The chain joins TRBV25-1 to TRBJ2-2; 8 bases agree with TRBD1. The CDR3 extends over 16 amino acids. V lost 7 bases to trimming and J lost 6 bases; unmatched junction nucleotides: 13. Per germline, CDR1 MGHDK and CDR2 SYGVNS. In DNA form, the CDR3 reads TGTGCCAGCAAACGCGGGACAGGACTGGGGGCCGGGGAGCTGTTTTTT. It specifies CASKRGTGLGAGELFF.

This rearrangement joins TRBV6-5 to TRBJ1-1; D might be TRBD1 (6 bases). The CDR3 runs to 15 residues. V was clipped by 0 bases and J by 0 bases, with 8 bases between them. The germline CDR1 and CDR2 sequences are MNHEY and SVGAGI. The CDR3 DNA reads as TGTGCCAGCAGTTACTCGGGGGCCTTGAACACTGAAGCTTTCTTT. Translation: CASSYSGALNTEAFF.

Only a few counts were recorded for this clone. The CDR3: CASRRTEETQYF. In DNA form, the CDR3 reads TGTGCCAGCAGAAGGACAGAAGAGACCCAGTACTTC. The V call is TRBV6-5, the J call TRBJ2-5; a weak D match, TRBD1 (6 bases). Germline assignment: CDR1 MNHEY and CDR2 SVGAGI. The CDR3 is 12 amino acids. V was cut by 6 bases and J by 3 bases, with 8 bases left in between.

V gene TRBV4-1 combines with J gene TRBJ1-5; 9 nucleotides align to TRBD1. J lost 5 bases, V lost 6 bases, and 5 bases had no gene match. CDR3 size: 14 residues. CDR1 and CDR2 from the germline V gene are MGHRA and YSYEKL. CDR3 sequence (DNA): TGCGCCAGCAGAACCGACAGGGGGGATCAGCCCCAGCATTTT. Encoded protein: CASRTDRGDQPQHF.

The chain joins TRBV19 to TRBJ1-5; maybe TRBD1 (5 bases). The CDR3 is made up of 16 amino acids. Looked up from germline, CDR1 is LNHDA and CDR2 is SQIVND (reference sequence). V was pared by 0 bases and J by 4 bases, with 13 bases between. The CDR3: CASSIDGLKGNQPQHF. The CDR3 DNA is TGTGCCAGTAGTATAGATGGTTTGAAGGGGAATCAGCCCCAGCATTTT.

This clone occurred once. The chain has TRBV21-1 and TRBJ1-1; TRBD1, the table's D call, was not compared with the DNA. TRBV21-1 is a pseudogene locus. The CDR3 is made up of 14 amino acids. DNA for the CDR3: TGTGCCAATTCAGGGACATCCCTTATGACTGAAGCTTTCTTT. It is translated as CANSGTSLMTEAFF.

The J gene is TRBJ1-1, the V gene TRBV7-2, with D uncertain. V lost 5 bases, J lost 0 bases, and 10 bases lay in between. Germline CDR1 is SGHTA and CDR2 is FQGNSA. CDR3 length: 14 amino acids. The CDR3 DNA reads as TGTGCCAGCAGCCCCTATCAAATGAACACTGAAGCTTTCTTT. This translates into CASSPYQMNTEAFF.

The chain couples TRBV5-1 to TRBJ2-5; 8 bases are a match to TRBD2. In germline, CDR1 is SGHRS, CDR2 YFSETQ. The junction had 8 bases not matched to a gene; V was cut back by 5 bases and J by 2 bases. CDR3 length equals 15 residues. CDR3 in amino acids: CASSLSGRKQETQYF. In nucleotides, the CDR3 is TGCGCCAGCAGTTTGAGCGGGAGAAAACAAGAGACCCAGTACTTC.

A note on this clone: Within the sample, other DNA sequences also encode this same CDR3. This chain links TRBV18 with TRBJ2-3, with D unclear. Trimming cost V 3 bases and J 6 bases, with 7 bases left between them. The CDR3 has 12 amino acids. Germline V CDR1 and CDR2: KGHSH, LQKENI. Here the CDR3 DNA reads TGTGCCAGCTCACCCGGTGGTGATACGCAGTATTTT. This sequence encodes CASSPGGDTQYF.

The V and J genes are TRBV19 and TRBJ1-2; D is unclear. The CDR3 contains 14 residues. The germline V and J ends were trimmed by 4 bases and 0 bases, with 9 bases remaining between them. Looked up from germline, CDR1 is LNHDA and CDR2 is SQIVND (reference sequence). In DNA, the CDR3 is TGTGCCAGTAGTAACGATCTAGCTAACTATGGCTACACCTTC. The encoded protein is CASSNDLANYGYTF.

The chain has TRBV7-3 and TRBJ2-7, with TRBD2 matching 12 bases. The CDR3 has 15 residues. J was trimmed by 2 bases and V by 5 bases; bases with no gene match: 4. Looked up from germline, CDR1 is SGHTA and CDR2 is FQGTGA. CDR3: CASSLLAGGPYEQYF. The CDR3 nucleotides read TGTGCCAGCAGCCTACTAGCGGGGGGACCCTACGAGCAGTACTTC.

This clone was seen once. V gene TRBV5-1 combines with J gene TRBJ1-2, with unresolved D. CDR1 SGHRS and CDR2 YFSETQ come from the germline V gene. The CDR3 sequence is 14 residues long. Trimming removed 0 bases from V and 3 bases from J, with 9 bases in between. CDR3 loop: CASSLGYGDYGYTF. The DNA for the CDR3 is TGCGCCAGCAGCTTGGGGTACGGGGACTATGGCTACACCTTC.

This clone was recorded only once. The J gene is TRBJ1-2, the V gene TRBV6-1, with 7 bases fitting TRBD1. The length of the CDR3 is 14 residues. In germline, CDR1 is MNHNS, CDR2 SASEGT. J gave up 6 bases and V 7 bases, and 11 bases lay outside the gene matches. CDR3 amino acids: CASMEVGGRNGYTF. The DNA of the CDR3 is TGTGCCAGCATGGAGGTAGGGGGCAGAAATGGCTACACCTTC.

V is TRBV6-5 and J is TRBJ1-5; 7 bases map to TRBD1. Looked up from germline, CDR1 is MNHEY and CDR2 is SVGAGI. Losses at the gene ends were 6 bases for V and 2 bases for J; bases not matched to a gene: 7. The CDR3 is 15 amino acids. CDR3 loop: CASSPVGGGNQPQHF. DNA for the CDR3: TGTGCCAGCAGCCCCGTAGGGGGCGGCAATCAGCCCCAGCATTTT.

V gene TRBV5-6 combines with J gene TRBJ2-1, with 11 bases matching TRBD2. CDR3 length: 16 amino acids. Germline V gives CDR1 SGHDT, CDR2 YYEEEE. With 4 bases clipped from V and 4 bases from J, the junction kept 7 bases outside the gene matches. The CDR3 region has the DNA TGTGCCAGCAGCCCCAGACTAGCGGGATATTACAATGAGCAGTTCTTC. Translated: CASSPRLAGYYNEQFF.

J is TRBJ2-3 and V is TRBV5-1; no reliable D call. The V gene's germline CDR1 is SGHRS and CDR2 YFSETQ. The CDR3 loop spans 14 amino acids. V lost 0 bases and J 3 bases, leaving 8 bases between the germline ends. CDR3 in DNA: TGCGCCAGCAGCTTGGGGCAGGTGACAGATACGCAGTATTTT. It codes for CASSLGQVTDTQYF. Drawing the rest from reference TRBV5-1 and TRBJ2-3, the complete variable domain is KAGVTQTPRYLIKTRGQQVTLSCSPISGHRSVSWYQQTPGQGLQFLFEYFSETQRNKGNFPGRFSGRQFSNSRSEMNVSTLELGDSALYLCASSLGQVTDTQYFGPGTRLTVL.

The chain recombines TRBV6-5 with TRBJ2-7; D is possibly TRBD2 (5 bases). CDR1 is MNHEY, CDR2 SVGAGI, per germline. Deletions cut 5 bases from V and 2 bases from J, with 13 bases between. The CDR3 extends over 14 amino acids. The CDR3 DNA reads TGTGCCAGCAGTGGCGGCGGAGGAACCTACGAGCAGTACTTC. This encodes CASSGGGGTYEQYF.

This clone has only a few counts. The CDR3 loop is CASSPRTGNTEAFF. The CDR3 bases are TGTGCCAGCAGCCCCCGGACAGGGAACACTGAAGCTTTCTTT. The chain employs TRBV9 and TRBJ1-1, with TRBD1 matching 7 bases. J was trimmed by 1 base and V by 4 bases; bases with no gene match: 4. CDR1 and CDR2 from the germline V gene are SGDLS and YYNGEE. This CDR3 has 14 amino acids.

The chain has TRBV6-6 and TRBJ2-1; TRBD1 aligns across 9 bases. CDR1 is MNHNY, CDR2 SVGAGI, per germline (reference sequence). CDR3 length equals 16 residues. V shed 2 bases, J shed 2 bases, and the junction held 4 bases outside the gene matches. CDR3: CASSYRQGVTYNEQFF. The DNA for the CDR3 is TGTGCCAGCAGTTACAGACAGGGGGTCACCTACAATGAGCAGTTCTTC.

This clone was counted between two and nine times. This chain connects TRBV7-3 to TRBJ1-2, with TRBD1 matching over 10 bases. Germline CDR1 and CDR2: SGHTA and FQGTGA. Trimming cost V 8 bases and J 4 bases; bases outside gene matches: 13. This CDR3 is built from 16 residues. The CDR3, as DNA: TGTGCCAGCGCCCTAGGTGGGACAGGGGCGCCCTATGGCTACACCTTC. This codes for CASALGGTGAPYGYTF.

This clone was seen a few times. The chain combines TRBV19 with TRBJ2-2; D unresolved. The CDR3 is 15 residues long. The V end was cut by 6 bases, the J end by 0 bases, with 11 bases between. Germline V CDR1 and CDR2: LNHDA, SQIVND (reference sequence). The DNA for the CDR3 is TGTGCCAGTAGCGTCGACTCTCCGAACACCGGGGAGCTGTTTTTT. It yields the protein CASSVDSPNTGELFF.